This T cell receptor (beta chain) comes out of a study of T-cell memory formation after mild COVID-19 (dated by TCRdb to the early 2020s). Describing the broader study: Most TCR sequence clusters were specific to one of the two donors. In a couple of donors, T-cell clones that expanded and contracted after mild COVID-19 were tracked by sequencing TCRalpha and TCRbeta repertoires over time. The cohort was made up of two young adult volunteers, one female and one male, who were previously healthy.

From cysteine to phenylalanine, the CDR3 is 17 amino acids long. Here the CDR3 DNA is all that survives: 51 bases in frame from base 1. V has 4 bases trimmed and J has 0 bases trimmed; junction bases matching no gene number 6. The investigation overall reported the following: Only two mild cases were covered by the study, and larger cohorts that include severe cases with pre-infection samples were considered necessary. Clones contracting from day 15 to 85 had balanced CD4/CD8 phenotypes, while a second wave expanding from day 15 to 37 was biased towards CD4+. SARS-CoV-2 specificity was not confirmed for the second-wave clones peaking on day 37. Some responding clones were found in pre-infection memory, which suggests that pre-existing cross-reactive memory T cells took part in the SARS-CoV-2 response. Contracting CD4+ clones turned up mainly in the CM and EM memory subsets, whereas EMRA was where CD8+ clones were enriched.

This clonotype was observed a few times. Its antigen has not been determined. No quality values exist for individual bases; no much larger clone is one base distant. These reads were obtained on an Illumina NovaSeq 6000. cDNA libraries for TCRalpha and TCRbeta were prepared by 5'RACE using constant-segment primers, with sample barcodes and unique molecular identifiers added. RNA was extracted from every sample with Trizol reagent. Libraries were amplified in two PCR steps, with a second sample barcode and Illumina TruSeq adapters added in the second step. The libraries were sequenced on an Illumina NovaSeq using 2 x 150 bp paired-end reads. The original pipeline was this. The reads were demultiplexed and collapsed into UMI-guided consensus sequences using migec v1.2.7. With mixcr v2.1.11, UMI consensuses were aligned to TRA and TRB V and J templates and assembled into clonotypes. Expanded or contracted clonotypes were those called significant by both edgeR and NoisET, with noise models trained on biological replicates. edgeR calls used a false discovery rate-adjusted p below 0.01 and a log2 fold-change threshold of 1. PCA with hierarchical clustering of max-normalized trajectories of the 1000 most abundant clonotypes was used as exploratory dynamics analysis. Separately sequenced CD4+ and CD8+ repertoires were used to assign the CD4 or CD8 phenotype of responding clones. TCRdb reprocessing: public reads trimmed at Q25 with fastp, clones called with MiXCR, in-frame beta chains kept. Rows are unified per CDR3 protein, each entry keeping the most common DNA and genes. What appears here as the V and J calls and clone size reflects TCRdb's work, not the paper's. The sample includes under 300,000 distinct CDR3 sequences, with 8% to 9.5% observed a single time. The ten most abundant clones make up under 25% of the sample.

Ficoll-Paque density gradient centrifugation was used to isolate PBMCs. The rearrangement joined TRBV12-3 or TRBV12-4 to TRBJ2-4; 10 nucleotides in the junction match TRBD1. The sequence was collected from a man aged 18 to 29 who had mild COVID-19 (a few samples of this study predate the infection). The sample titles of this study are shuffled in the database, so cell type and time point are left out; the donor was told from shared clones. The sample comprised PBMCs or a T cell subset sorted from them (not recorded which). The nucleotides read TGTGCCAGCAGTTCGAGAGGACAGGGGGTAGCCAAAAACATTCAGTACTTC. Protein translation: CASSSRGQGVAKNIQYF.